One T cell receptor (beta chain) is described in this entry. Two negative PCRs, clearance, or symptom resolution were required of recovered Cohort 3 donors. The record originates from a study of blood T cell repertoires in COVID-19. TCRdb keeps only in-frame clones here, not all; method: immunoSEQ multiplex PCR. The data contain a few hundred thousand clones, over 80% of them singletons. Germline V CDR1 and CDR2: LNHDA, SQIVND (reference sequence). This CDR3 comprises 14 residues. Trimming removed 5 bases at V and 3 bases at J, with 11 bases between. Sequenced input: PBMCs or T cells enriched from blood (not recorded which). The chain recombines TRBV19 with TRBJ1-5, with D maybe TRBD1 (5 bases). The TCR sequence derives from a young man who had recovered from COVID-19. CDR3 DNA: TGTGCCAGTAGTCCCAGGGCGGACAATCAGCCCCAGCATTTT. Protein sequence: CASSPRADNQPQHF.